This TCR beta chain came from a study of shared clonotypes between healthy human individuals. Findings of the study overall: Rarefaction revealed incomplete sorted-subset sequencing despite large depth.

Of note for this clone: Its antigen is unknown.

Only in-frame clones appear in the TCRdb table, and some are missing; sequencing was by immunoSEQ multiplex PCR. The table has 550,000 to 850,000 clones, around 77% seen once. The TCR sequence derives from a woman in her 30s in good health. Sequencing input: memory CD4+ T cells sorted from blood. The subset is: CD45RA-negative fraction.

The CDR3 DNA reads as TGTGCCAGCAGTTTGTCTGGGACGTGGACCGGGGAGCTGTTTTTT. This sequence encodes CASSLSGTWTGELFF. The rearrangement uses TRBV27 and TRBJ2-2; D might be TRBD1 or TRBD2, each matching 5 bases. Germline loops: CDR1 MNHEY, CDR2 SMNVEV (reference sequence). Trimming stripped 3 bases from V and 5 bases from J, with 13 bases between. This CDR3 region has 15 residues.